This is a list of T cell receptor beta chains from one sample in a study of CD8+ T cells in alopecia areata. Only in-frame clones appear in the TCRdb table, and some are missing; sequencing was by immunoSEQ multiplex PCR. The data contain 120,000 to 150,000 clones, about nine tenths of them singletons. The material sequenced was CD8+ T cells sorted from blood, taken at week 0. The receptor set was obtained from a human donor with alopecia areata. CDR3s include the opening cysteine and the closing phenylalanine or tryptophan. A D gene is named only where the DNA matches it firmly. Clone size is given for some rows only: seen once, a few or many times, or a class if the clone is expanded.

size	D	V	J	length	DNA	CDR3
-	-	TRBV5-5	TRBJ2-3	12	TGTGCCAGCAGTTGGAGGGGAGATACGCAGTATTTT	CASSWRGDTQYF
-	-	TRBV5-6	TRBJ2-7	12	TGTGCCAGCAGCTTGGCCACCTACGAGCAGTACTTC	CASSLATYEQYF
-	-	TRBV4-2	TRBJ2-1	14	TGTGCCAGCAGCCAAGGGACGGGCCTTTATGAGCAGTTCTTC	CASSQGTGLYEQFF
once	-	TRBV5-6	TRBJ2-3	15	TGTGCCAGCAGCCCTGGGACGGAGGGCGCAGATACGCAGTATTTT	CASSPGTEGADTQYF
-	TRBD2	TRBV7-3	TRBJ2-3	17	TGTGCCAGCAGCTTATACGGCCGGCGGGAGAGCACAGATACGCAGTATTTT	CASSLYGRRESTDTQYF
-	TRBD2	TRBV13	TRBJ2-2	16	TGTGCCAGCACCCAACTAGCGCGAAAGAACACCGGGGAGCTGTTTTTT	CASTQLARKNTGELFF
-	-	TRBV5-1	TRBJ2-3	16	TGCGCCAGTGGAGGTGGGTTAGGCGTCAACACAGATACGCAGTATTTT	CASGGGLGVNTDTQYF
-	-	TRBV5-1	TRBJ2-7	15	TGCGCCAGCAGCTTGGAGGCGACAGCCTCCTACGAGCAGTACTTC	CASSLEATASYEQYF
-	-	TRBV5-1	TRBJ2-5	12	TGCGCCAGCAGCTTGGCCGGGGAGACCCAGTACTTC	CASSLAGETQYF
-	TRBD1	TRBV12-5	TRBJ2-7	16	TGTGCTAGTGGTCCGGACGGACAGGGGGCAGTGTACGAGCAGTACTTC	CASGPDGQGAVYEQYF
-	-	TRBV4-1	TRBJ1-1	17	TGCGCCAGCAGCCAACCCGGAGACCGAGGGAGGGACACTGAAGCTTTCTTT	CASSQPGDRGRDTEAFF
-	-	TRBV21-1	TRBJ2-3	16	TGTGCCAGCAGCAGAGGAGGAGCGTATAGCACAGATACGCAGTATTTT	CASSRGGAYSTDTQYF
-	TRBD1	TRBV29-1	TRBJ2-3	20	TGCAGCTCCTCGGTCGACTACCGGGACAGGGAGCGAAAAAGCACAGATACGCAGTATTTT	CSSSVDYRDRERKSTDTQYF
-	TRBD1	TRBV5-1	TRBJ2-6	15	TGCGCCAGCAGCTTGGTGGGACAGGGGGTCAACGTCCTGACTTTC	CASSLVGQGVNVLTF
-	-	TRBV27	TRBJ2-2	13	TGTGCCAGCAGTTTAGGGCGGACCGGGGAGCTGTTTTTT	CASSLGRTGELFF
-	-	TRBV6-5	TRBJ2-7	13	TGTGCCAGCAGCCCCGGACCGTTCTCCGAGCAGTACTTC	CASSPGPFSEQYF